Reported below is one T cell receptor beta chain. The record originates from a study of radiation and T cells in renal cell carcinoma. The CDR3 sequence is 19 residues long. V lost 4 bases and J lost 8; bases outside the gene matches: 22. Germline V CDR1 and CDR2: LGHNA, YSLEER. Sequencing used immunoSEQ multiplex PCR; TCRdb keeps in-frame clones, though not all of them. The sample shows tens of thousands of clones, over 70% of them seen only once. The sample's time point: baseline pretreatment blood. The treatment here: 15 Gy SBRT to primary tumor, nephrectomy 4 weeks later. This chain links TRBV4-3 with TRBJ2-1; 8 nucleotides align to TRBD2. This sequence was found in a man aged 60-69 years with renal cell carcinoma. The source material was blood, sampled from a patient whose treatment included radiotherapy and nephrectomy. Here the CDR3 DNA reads TGCGCCAGCAGCCCGATGGGTGGTTTCTTTAGCGGGGAGAGCGATGAGCAGTTCTTC. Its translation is CASSPMGGFFSGESDEQFF.